This paragraph reports one T cell receptor beta chain. Antigen unknown. These data are taken from a study of CD8 T cells in ankylosing spondylitis. Study findings and constraints: Disease-associated clones were reportedly significantly overrepresented in matched ankylosing spondylitis synovial fluid. Disease-linked clones proved CD8+ and comparatively uncommon in peripheral blood. Past studies reported some motif variants in reactive arthritis synovial fluid and blood.

A quantitative 5'-RACE method, one with molecular barcodes, was used to make TCR beta libraries. TCRdb used MiXCR to reprocess the 5' RACE reads, holding one entry per CDR3 protein. The top ten clones hold around 10% of a sample with about 190,000 distinct CDR3 sequences, around 13% of them seen once. Germline V gene sequence: CDR1 SQVTM, CDR2 ANQGSEA. This CDR3 region has 15 residues. V lost 0 bases to trimming and J lost 5 bases; unmatched junction nucleotides: 4. Material: blood, either unsorted or a sorted T cell fraction (not recorded which). The chain couples TRBV29-1 to TRBJ2-2, with TRBD1 matching over 9 bases. The TCR comes from a female donor with ankylosing spondylitis or in good health (not recorded which). CDR3 nucleotide sequence: TGCAGCGTTGAAGACGGACAGGGGTGGACCGGGGAGCTGTTTTTT. Its translation: CSVEDGQGWTGELFF.